Each of the 6 T cell receptor beta chains below was sequenced from the same sample in a study of T cells in localized non-small cell lung cancer. This table comes from immunoSEQ multiplex PCR, and its TCRdb copy is limited to in-frame clones, with some not included. The sample records more than 45,000 clones, over 80% being singletons. Source: peripheral blood mononuclear cells, taken before any cancer treatment. All receptors derive from a man aged 40 to 70 with stage III lung adenocarcinoma.

There are a few counts of this clone. The rearrangement joins TRBV19 to TRBJ1-6, with TRBD1 as a possible D gene (6 bases). Germline CDR1 LNHDA, CDR2 SQIVND (reference sequence). V was trimmed by 6 bases and J by 6 bases, leaving 18 bases between them. The CDR3 is 16 residues long. The DNA of the CDR3 is TGTGCCAGTAGCACCTCTACAGGGTCGGGTAATTCACCCCTCCACTTT. Its protein product is CASSTSTGSGNSPLHF.

The chain uses TRBV7-9 and TRBJ2-3; the D is unclear. Looked up from germline, CDR1 is SEHNR and CDR2 is FQNEAQ (reference sequence). The CDR3 spans 15 residues. Deletions cut 5 bases from V and 1 base from J, with 13 bases between. CDR3 sequence reads: CASSAALSGTDTQYF. CDR3 DNA sequence: TGTGCCAGCAGCGCCGCCCTGTCCGGCACAGATACGCAGTATTTT. Complete variable domain (other parts from reference TRBV7-9 and TRBJ2-3): DTGVSQNPRHKITKRGQNVTFRCDPISEHNRLYWYRQTLGQGPEFLTYFQNEAQLEKSRLLSDRFSAERPKGSFSTLEIQRTEQGDSAMYLCASSAALSGTDTQYFGPGTRLTVL.

V is TRBV13 and J is TRBJ2-5, with 8 positions matching TRBD2. The junction had 7 bases not matched to a gene; V was cut back by 5 bases and J by 5 bases. The germline gives CDR1 PRHDT, CDR2 FYEKMQ (reference sequence). This CDR3 spans 14 amino acids. The CDR3, as DNA: TGTGCCAGCAGCCTCCTTACGGGGGGGGAGACCCAGTACTTC. This translates into CASSLLTGGETQYF.

The chain carries TRBV7-3 and TRBJ1-1; the match to TRBD1 covers 7 bases. This CDR3 comprises 14 residues. V was clipped by 1 base and J by 3 bases; unmatched bases: 2. CDR1 and CDR2 (germline): SGHTA, FQGTGA. This CDR3 reads CASSLSQGDTEAFF. The CDR3 region has the DNA TGTGCCAGCAGCTTAAGTCAGGGGGACACTGAAGCTTTCTTT.

This clone was counted a single time. This CDR3 is CASSLRKPTDTQYF. CDR3 DNA sequence: TGTGCCAGCAGCTTAAGGAAACCCACAGATACGCAGTATTTT. The chain links TRBV11-2 to TRBJ2-3, with D uncertain. The germline gives CDR1 SGHAT, CDR2 FQNNGV. This CDR3 region has 14 residues. V lost 2 bases, J lost 2 bases, and 8 bases lay in between. The whole variable domain, remainder taken from reference TRBV11-2 and TRBJ2-3, is EAGVAQSPRYKIIEKRQSVAFWCNPISGHATLYWYQQILGQGPKLLIQFQNNGVVDDSQLPKDRFSAERLKGVDSTLKIQPAKLEDSAVYLCASSLRKPTDTQYFGPGTRLTVL.

The chain employs TRBV29-1 and TRBJ1-2; D is possibly TRBD1 (6 bases). CDR1 SQVTM and CDR2 ANQGSEA come from the germline V gene. Trimming took 6 bases from V and 2 from J, leaving 13 bases between them. The CDR3 totals 13 residues. CDR3 sequence: CSVQSQGNYGYTF. CDR3 bases: TGCAGCGTGCAGTCTCAGGGGAACTATGGCTACACCTTC.